These T cell receptor beta chains were read from a single sample in a study of control samples from healthy donors and cancer patients. The method was immunoSEQ multiplex PCR; TCRdb's version includes in-frame clones alone and lacks a portion of them. The sample consists of 100,000 to 150,000 clones, about nine tenths of them appearing once. Sequenced sample: blood. These receptors originate from a woman aged 45-65 years in good health. The CDR3 runs from the conserved cysteine through the conserved F or W. D genes are given only for firm matches. Only some rows state a clone size, as once, few, many or a class for expanded clones.

J,V,D,size,CDR3,DNA
TRBJ1-6,TRBV30,.,.,CAWSVSQGLNSPLHF,TGTGCCTGGAGTGTAAGTCAGGGATTGAATTCACCCCTCCACTTT
TRBJ1-4,TRBV14,TRBD1,.,CASSQDQGALANPEKLFF,TGTGCCAGCAGCCAAGATCAGGGGGCGTTAGCAAACCCGGAAAAACTGTTTTTT
TRBJ1-5,TRBV6-1,TRBD1,.,CASSGLQGIGNQPQHF,TGTGCCAGCAGTGGCCTACAGGGGATAGGCAATCAGCCCCAGCATTTT
TRBJ1-2,TRBV6-6,.,.,CASSYRTFSYGYTF,TGTGCCAGCAGTTACCGGACATTTTCCTATGGCTACACCTTC
TRBJ1-1,TRBV6-5,TRBD1,.,CASKDRGRNTEAFF,TGTGCCAGTAAGGACAGGGGAAGGAACACTGAAGCTTTCTTT
TRBJ1-1,TRBV28,.,.,CASSIGRWPEAFF,TGTGCCAGCAGCATTGGCCGGTGGCCTGAAGCTTTCTTT
TRBJ1-2,TRBV27,.,.,CASISGLGGYTF,TGTGCCAGCATCTCAGGGCTTGGTGGCTACACCTTC
TRBJ1-3,TRBV30,TRBD1,.,CAWRDRALSGNTIYF,TGTGCCTGGAGGGACAGGGCCCTCTCTGGAAACACCATATATTTT
TRBJ2-5,TRBV18,TRBD1,.,CASSSDRGVQETQYF,TGTGCCAGCTCATCGGACAGGGGAGTTCAAGAGACCCAGTACTTC
TRBJ2-2,TRBV10-3,.,.,CAIRGGIGELFF,TGTGCCATCAGGGGGGGCATCGGGGAGCTGTTTTTT
TRBJ2-3,TRBV9,.,.,CASSVPDQYSTDTQYF,TGTGCCAGCAGCGTTCCAGATCAGTACAGCACAGATACGCAGTATTTT
TRBJ1-2,TRBV10-2,.,.,CASSNRDGYTF,TGCGCCAGCAGTAACAGGGACGGCTACACCTTC
TRBJ1-5,TRBV5-8,.,.,CASSSGFLYSNQPQHF,TGTGCCAGCAGTTCAGGCTTCCTTTATAGCAATCAGCCCCAGCATTTT
TRBJ1-2,TRBV7-9,TRBD1,.,CASSSFSGGGYTF,TGTGCCAGCAGCTCATTTTCAGGGGGCGGCTACACCTTC
TRBJ1-2,TRBV4-1,.,once,CASSRQQGVNYGYTF,TGCGCCAGCAGCCGACAACAGGGAGTTAACTATGGCTACACCTTC
TRBJ2-7,TRBV2,.,.,CASRVTVSYEQYF,TGTGCCAGCAGAGTGACGGTCTCCTACGAGCAGTACTTC
TRBJ1-1,TRBV6-5,.,.,CASSYSPGEGNTEAFF,TGTGCCAGCAGTTACTCTCCTGGGGAGGGGAACACTGAAGCTTTCTTT
TRBJ2-7,TRBV3-1/TRBV3-2,TRBD1,.,CASSQGQVWTGGYEQYF,TGTGCCAGCAGCCAGGGACAAGTGTGGACAGGGGGCTACGAGCAGTACTTC
TRBJ1-6,TRBV28,.,once,CASRASGLGSPLHF,TGTGCCAGCAGGGCCTCGGGACTGGGTTCACCCCTCCACTTT
TRBJ1-1,TRBV11-2,TRBD1,.,CASNLGVRDRGFTEAFF,TGTGCCAGCAATTTAGGGGTGAGGGACAGGGGTTTCACTGAAGCTTTCTTT
TRBJ1-5,TRBV28,.,.,CASRPSWANQPQHF,TGTGCCAGCAGGCCCTCTTGGGCCAACCAGCCCCAGCATTTT
TRBJ1-1,TRBV5-1,TRBD1,.,CASSPDRGMNTEAFF,TGCGCCAGCAGCCCGGACAGGGGAATGAACACTGAAGCTTTCTTT
TRBJ1-2,TRBV24-1,TRBD1,.,CATSEGDRGSGGYGYTF,TGTGCCACCAGTGAGGGGGACAGGGGATCGGGGGGGTATGGCTACACCTTC
TRBJ1-2,TRBV10-3,TRBD1,.,CAITQGQSFGYTF,TGTGCCATCACCCAGGGACAGTCTTTCGGCTACACCTTC
TRBJ1-4,TRBV2,.,.,CASSLGREDEKLFF,TGTGCCAGCAGTCTGGGTAGGGAGGATGAAAAACTGTTTTTT
TRBJ2-7,TRBV5-1,.,.,CASSPILGGGEQYF,TGCGCCAGCAGCCCGATCCTTGGTGGAGGAGAGCAGTACTTC
TRBJ1-4,TRBV7-8,TRBD1,.,CASTSTTGVGTNEKLFF,TGTGCCAGCACCTCCACGACAGGGGTGGGAACTAATGAAAAACTGTTTTTT
TRBJ1-1,TRBV7-2,.,.,CASSLDGGASEAFF,TGTGCCAGCAGCTTAGACGGGGGCGCGAGTGAAGCTTTCTTT
TRBJ2-3,TRBV19,TRBD2,once,CASSIEPMTSGEADTQYF,TGTGCCAGTAGTATAGAACCCATGACTAGCGGAGAAGCAGATACGCAGTATTTT
TRBJ1-5,TRBV2,TRBD1,.,CASSPGTGIKNQPQHF,TGTGCCAGCAGTCCCGGGACAGGGATCAAAAATCAGCCCCAGCATTTT
TRBJ1-5,TRBV29-1,.,.,CSVEGPIDSGPQHF,TGCAGCGTTGAAGGACCCATTGATAGTGGGCCCCAGCATTTT
TRBJ1-6,TRBV28,.,.,CASSFPQSTYNSPLHF,TGTGCCAGCAGTTTCCCCCAGAGTACCTATAATTCACCCCTCCACTTT
TRBJ1-1,TRBV2,.,.,CASSGVGMAFF,TGTGCCAGCAGTGGAGTAGGGATGGCTTTCTTT
TRBJ2-3,TRBV10-3,TRBD2,.,CAISGVSGRTDTQYF,TGTGCCATCAGTGGGGTTAGCGGGCGCACAGATACGCAGTATTTT
TRBJ2-1,TRBV6-5,TRBD2,few,CASRGSGFLEDEQFF,TGTGCCAGCAGGGGTAGCGGGTTTTTAGAGGATGAGCAGTTCTTC
TRBJ1-5,TRBV10-3,.,.,CAISESDDGQPQHF,TGTGCCATCAGTGAATCGGACGACGGGCAGCCCCAGCATTTT
TRBJ1-4,TRBV15,.,.,CATSRETRLTNEKLFF,TGTGCCACCAGCAGAGAAACACGGCTAACTAATGAAAAACTGTTTTTT
TRBJ2-1,TRBV2,.,.,CASSLIGRADEQFF,TGTGCCAGCAGTCTAATCGGCAGGGCAGATGAGCAGTTCTTC
TRBJ2-3,TRBV2,.,once,CASKDRHTDTQYF,TGTGCCAGCAAGGACCGTCACACAGATACGCAGTATTTT
TRBJ2-1,TRBV27,.,.,CASLTGRGNEQFF,TGTGCCAGCTTGACAGGCAGGGGCAATGAGCAGTTCTTC
TRBJ2-1,TRBV3-1/TRBV3-2,TRBD2,.,CASSPPLVGGGEQFF,TGTGCCAGCAGCCCGCCCTTAGTTGGGGGGGGTGAGCAGTTCTTC